These T cell receptor beta chains were read from a single sample in a study of CD8 T cells in Susac syndrome. TCRdb called the immunoSEQ multiplex PCR reads again in MiXCR, with one record for every CDR3 protein. The data hold about 190,000 distinct CDR3 sequences, with around 95% observed a single time. Specimen: CD4+ T cells from PBMCs. These receptors originate from a human donor with Susac syndrome. The CDR3 runs from the conserved cysteine through the conserved F or W. A D gene is named only where the DNA matches it firmly. Some rows have no size entry. The others give once, few or many, or a class for an expanded clone.

.	14	TRBV7-2	TRBD1	TRBJ2-3	TGTGCCAGCAGCTTAGAACAGGGGACAGATACGCAGTATTTT	CASSLEQGTDTQYF
.	14	TRBV7-9	.	TRBJ1-2	TGTGCCAGCAGCCCATTTCAGGGGATGAATGGCTACACCTTC	CASSPFQGMNGYTF
.	15	TRBV5-6	.	TRBJ2-6	TGTGCCAGCAGCTCCCCTAGCTCTGGGGCCAACGTCCTGATTTTC	CASSSPSSGANVLIF
.	11	TRBV30	.	TRBJ1-1	TGTGCCTGGAGTTGGAACACTGAAGCTTTCTTT	CAWSWNTEAFF
.	12	TRBV14	.	TRBJ1-2	TGTGCCAGCAGCCAAGCGGACTATGGCTACACCTTC	CASSQADYGYTF
once	16	TRBV18	.	TRBJ1-1	TGTGCCAGCTCACCACGGTTGGGTACGATGAACACTGAAGCTTTCTTT	CASSPRLGTMNTEAFF
.	14	TRBV20-1	TRBD2	TRBJ2-1	TGCAGTGCAGCGCCGGGGGGTCGCTACAATGAGCAGTTCTTC	CSAAPGGRYNEQFF
.	10	TRBV20-1	.	TRBJ2-3	TGCAGTGCAGGACCAGATACGCAGTATTTT	CSAGPDTQYF
.	15	TRBV30	TRBD2	TRBJ2-5	TGTGCCTGGAGTCTAGCGGGGGGCCACCAAGAGACCCAGTACTTC	CAWSLAGGHQETQYF
.	13	TRBV12-3/TRBV12-4	TRBD1	TRBJ1-2	TGTGCCAGCACCCCGACAGGGTCGGGTGGCTACACCTTC	CASTPTGSGGYTF
.	16	TRBV20-1	TRBD2	TRBJ2-2	TGCAGTGCTAGAGATGGGACTAGCGGGGGGGGAGGGGAGCTGTTTTTT	CSARDGTSGGGGELFF
.	15	TRBV3-1	.	TRBJ1-1	TGTGCCAGCAGCCGCGGACGGACGGAGAACACTGAAGCTTTCTTT	CASSRGRTENTEAFF
once	15	TRBV10-3	.	TRBJ2-4	TGTGCCATCAGTGAGGAAAGTGGGGTCAAAAACATTCAGTACTTC	CAISEESGVKNIQYF
.	12	TRBV12-5	.	TRBJ1-5	TGTGCTAGTGGTTTGGAAACAGGTGCCCAGCATTTT	CASGLETGAQHF
.	15	TRBV30	TRBD1	TRBJ2-7	TGTGCCTGGATGAGGGTTACAGGGGGCGATTACGAGCAGTACTTC	CAWMRVTGGDYEQYF
.	15	TRBV12-3/TRBV12-4	TRBD1	TRBJ2-1	TGTGCCAGCAGTGCTACAGGGGCCAGCTACAATGAGCAGTTCTTC	CASSATGASYNEQFF
.	16	TRBV11-2	TRBD1	TRBJ2-1	TGTGCCAGCAGCATCCCGGGACAGGGATCGGACAATGAGCAGTTCTTC	CASSIPGQGSDNEQFF
.	13	TRBV28	.	TRBJ2-5	TGTGCCAGCAGAACGGGGGAAGGAGAGACCCAGTACTTC	CASRTGEGETQYF
.	13	TRBV14	.	TRBJ2-6	TGTGCCAGCAGCCGAGGGGTCGCCAACGTCCTGACTTTC	CASSRGVANVLTF
.	13	TRBV5-6	.	TRBJ1-6	TGTGCCAGCAGCGGGGACGGAAATTCACCCCTCCACTTT	CASSGDGNSPLHF
few	12	TRBV18	.	TRBJ1-1	TGTGCCAGCTCACCAGCGAACACTGAAGCTTTCTTT	CASSPANTEAFF
.	15	TRBV6-5	TRBD2	TRBJ2-1	TGTGCCAGCAGACTTCCTAGCGGGGCAAGCTATGAGCAGTTCTTC	CASRLPSGASYEQFF
.	14	TRBV6-5	.	TRBJ2-1	TGTGCCAGCAGTGGCTCCTTAACAGACAATGAGCAGTTCTTC	CASSGSLTDNEQFF
.	16	TRBV3-1	.	TRBJ1-4	TGTGCCAGCAGCCGCGAGTTGGACAGCTATAATGAAAAACTGTTTTTT	CASSRELDSYNEKLFF
.	11	TRBV20-1	.	TRBJ1-4	TGCAGTGCACAATCAAATGAAAAACTGTTTTTT	CSAQSNEKLFF
.	13	TRBV20-1	.	TRBJ2-5	TGCAGTGCTAACCCTCCACCGGGAGAGACCCAGTACTTC	CSANPPPGETQYF